These 20 T cell receptor beta chains came from one sample sequenced in a study of T cells in Graves' hyperthyroidism and ophthalmopathy. Template material for amplifying TCR beta CDR3 regions consisted of RNA transcripts. TCR CDR3 underwent first-round RT-PCR with the HTBI primer set. From the multiplex PCR reads, TCRdb called clonotypes with MiXCR, one entry per CDR3 protein. The table has around 500,000 distinct CDR3 sequences, around 15% seen once. The sample was blood. The receptors originated from a woman aged 30 to 39 with Graves' ophthalmopathy.

This clonotype was counted ten times or more. The genes are TRBV29-1 and TRBJ2-7; unclear D gene. The CDR3 covers 12 residues. Per the germline V gene, CDR1 is SQVTM and CDR2 is ANQGSEA. V lost 4 bases, J lost 0 bases, and 7 bases lay in between. The CDR3 DNA sequence: TGCAGCGTTGGGGTAAGCTCCTACGAGCAGTACTTC. Residues: CSVGVSSYEQYF.

The chain links TRBV19 to TRBJ2-1; D is ambiguous. Per germline, CDR1 LNHDA and CDR2 SQIVND (reference sequence). Trimming removed 0 bases at V and 5 bases at J, with 20 bases between. CDR3 size: 18 residues. CDR3 coding DNA: TGTGCCAGTAGTATAGATAGCCGGGTCGCCCTGTCCAACAATGAGCAGTTCTTC. Protein: CASSIDSRVALSNNEQFF. Complete variable domain (other parts from reference TRBV19 and TRBJ2-1): DGGITQSPKYLFRKEGQNVTLSCEQNLNHDAMYWYRQDPGQGLRLIYYSQIVNDFQKGDIAEGYSVSREKKESFPLTVTSAQKNPTAFYLCASSIDSRVALSNNEQFFGPGTRLTVL.

On this clonotype itself: This clone may be a read error of a much larger clone one base away. The V and J genes are TRBV18 and TRBJ2-2; D ambiguous. Germline V gene lookup returns CDR1 KGHSH and CDR2 LQKENI. CDR3 size: 15 residues. Trimming left V 2 bases short and J 3 bases short, with 10 bases between. The CDR3: CASSPRTADTGELFF. CDR3 nucleotides: TGTGCCAGCTCACCAAGGACGGCGGACACCGGGGAGCTGTTTTTT.

There are a few counts of this clonotype. The rearrangement links TRBV24-1 to TRBJ2-7, with no clear D. Germline V gene sequence: CDR1 KGHDR, CDR2 SFDVKD. The V and J ends lost 5 bases and 2 bases respectively, with 9 bases between them. This CDR3 is built from 13 residues. The CDR3 loop is CATSAGSAYEQYF. Written as DNA, the CDR3 is TGTGCCACCAGTGCTGGATCCGCCTACGAGCAGTACTTC.

The genes are TRBV19 and TRBJ2-1; 7 nucleotides line up with TRBD1. J lost 6 bases, V lost 3 bases, and 17 bases had no gene match. CDR3 length equals 18 residues. CDR1 and CDR2 from the germline V gene are LNHDA and SQIVND (reference sequence). In nucleotides, the CDR3 is TGTGCCAGTAGTATCCGGGCGTCCCTGACAGGGTTAGGCAATGAGCAGTTCTTC. This encodes CASSIRASLTGLGNEQFF.

This clonotype was picked up a small number of times. CDR3: CSVEGYREIWETQYF. The CDR3 DNA follows: TGCAGCGTTGAGGGGTACAGGGAAATTTGGGAGACCCAGTACTTC. The rearrangement joins TRBV29-1 to TRBJ2-5; tentatively, D is TRBD1 (6 bases). Trimming cost V 3 bases and J 5 bases, with 19 bases left between them. This CDR3 is built from 15 residues. In germline, CDR1 is SQVTM, CDR2 ANQGSEA. The full variable domain, its missing parts supplied by reference TRBV29-1 and TRBJ2-5, is SAVISQKPSRDICQRGTSLTIQCQVDSQVTMMFWYRQQPGQSLTLIATANQGSEATYESGFVIDKFPISRPNLTFSTLTVSNMSPEDSSIYLCSVEGYREIWETQYFGPGTRLLVL.

V usage is TRBV3-1 and J usage is TRBJ2-7; weak D call: TRBD2 (5 bases). Germline CDR1 is LGHDT and CDR2 is YNNKEL (reference sequence). The V end was cut by 2 bases, the J end by 2 bases, with 16 bases between. The CDR3 has 16 residues. The CDR3 bases are TGTGCCAGCAGCCAACCTTCCGGGGTCCTACCCTACGAGCAGTACTTC. Its protein product is CASSQPSGVLPYEQYF.

This clonotype showed up many times. The V gene is TRBV20-1, the J gene TRBJ2-1; 9 bases fit TRBD2. CDR3 length: 13 residues. Germline V gene sequence: CDR1 DFQATT, CDR2 SNEGSKA (reference sequence). J lost 6 bases, V lost 5 bases, and 5 bases had no gene match. The CDR3 nucleotides read TGCAGTGCTGACGTTAGCGGGAGCAATGAGCAGTTCTTC. Amino acid sequence: CSADVSGSNEQFF.

About this clonotype: This is likely a read error, given that the CDR3 carries no conserved phenylalanine or tryptophan at its end. The chain carries TRBV7-9 and TRBJ2-5; D might be TRBD1 (5 bases). Deletions cut 1 base from V and 2 bases from J, with 8 bases between. CDR1 SEHNR and CDR2 FQNEAQ come from the germline V gene (reference sequence). CDR3 length equals 14 residues. The CDR3 DNA follows: TGTGCCAGCAGCTTAGTGGGGCCTCAAGAGACCCAGTACCTC. Amino acids: CASSLVGPQETQYL.

This clonotype showed up many times. The rearrangement uses TRBV11-3 and TRBJ2-1, with a tentative D call TRBD2 (6 bases). The CDR3 consists of 15 residues. Germline CDR1 SGHNT, CDR2 YENEEA. The V and J ends lost 2 bases and 1 base respectively, with 9 bases between them. CDR3 nucleotides: TGTGCCAGCAGCTTACGCAGCGGGTCCTACAATGAGCAGTTCTTC. As protein: CASSLRSGSYNEQFF.

This clonotype was picked up many times. V and J are TRBV4-1 and TRBJ2-7; 15 bases align to TRBD2. Per the germline V gene, CDR1 is MGHRA and CDR2 is YSYEKL. With V trimmed by 4 bases and J by 0 bases, 4 bases remained unmatched. The CDR3 has 17 residues. The CDR3 loop reads CASSLGLAGGFSYEQYF. CDR3 DNA: TGCGCCAGCAGCCTGGGACTAGCGGGAGGTTTCTCCTACGAGCAGTACTTC.

There are a few counts of this clonotype. V gene TRBV30 combines with J gene TRBJ2-7; 7 positions agree with TRBD1. The CDR3 is made up of 12 amino acids. Germline V gene lookup returns CDR1 GTSNPN and CDR2 SVGIG (reference sequence). J gave up 5 bases and V 0 bases, and 1 base lay outside the gene matches. DNA of the CDR3: TGTGCCTGGAGTGTTCAGGGGGACGAGCAGTACTTC. Translated: CAWSVQGDEQYF.

CDR3 nucleotides: TGTGCCAGCAGCTCCCATAGCGCCAGGACAATAAACACCGGGGAGCTGTTTTTT. It translates to CASSSHSARTINTGELFF. The rearrangement links TRBV9 to TRBJ2-2; D is possibly TRBD1 or TRBD2 (5 bases each). The CDR3 spans 18 residues. Germline V gives CDR1 SGDLS, CDR2 YYNGEE. Between the trimmed V and J ends, which lost 4 bases and 2 bases, there was a span of 21 bases.

The sample holds many counts of this clonotype. The chain is built from TRBV12-3 or TRBV12-4 and TRBJ1-5, with D unclear. V was pared by 3 bases and J by 1 base, with 4 bases between. This CDR3 is built from 13 residues. CDR3 residues: CASSFRSNQPQHF. The CDR3 coding sequence is TGTGCCAGCAGTTTCCGAAGCAATCAGCCCCAGCATTTT.

Only a few counts were recorded for this clonotype. This chain uses TRBV4-2 with TRBJ1-2; D is unclear. The CDR3 extends over 16 amino acids. Trimming took 4 bases from V and 2 from J, leaving 17 bases between them. Germline CDR1 and CDR2: LGHNA and YNFKEQ. CDR3 region: CASSLTGRSRNYGYTF. The CDR3 nucleotides are TGTGCCAGCAGCCTCACGGGCAGAAGCCGGAACTATGGCTACACCTTC.

This clonotype was found a few times. This rearrangement joins TRBV7-9 to TRBJ1-1; no definite D call. Trimming took 5 bases from V and 7 from J, leaving 20 bases between them. The germline V gene encodes CDR1 SEHNR and CDR2 FQNEAQ (reference sequence). This CDR3 region has 15 residues. The CDR3 loop reads CASSPLGLPSGEAFF. The CDR3, as DNA: TGTGCCAGCAGCCCGCTTGGTCTCCCTTCGGGTGAAGCTTTCTTT.

This clonotype was seen a few times. The chain uses TRBV18 and TRBJ1-2; 9 bases align to TRBD1. With V trimmed by 0 bases and J by 8 bases, 4 bases remained unmatched. The germline V gene has CDR1 KGHSH and CDR2 LQKENI. This CDR3 has 14 residues. For the CDR3, the DNA is TGTGCCAGCTCACCACCGGGACAGGGAGGAGGCTACACCTTC. The encoded protein is CASSPPGQGGGYTF. Full variable domain (outside the CDR3, taken from reference TRBV18 and TRBJ1-2): NAGVMQNPRHLVRRRGQEARLRCSPMKGHSHVYWYRQLPEEGLKFMVYLQKENIIDESGMPKERFSAEFPKEGPSILRIQQVVRGDSAAYFCASSPPGQGGGYTFGSGTRLTVV.

This clonotype was seen only a few times. This chain joins TRBV6-2 or TRBV6-3 and TRBJ2-1, with 9 bases aligning to TRBD2. Germline V gene sequence: CDR1 MNHEY, CDR2 SVGEGT. V shed 2 bases, J shed 7 bases, and the junction held 3 bases outside the gene matches. This CDR3 spans 14 amino acids. In nucleotides, the CDR3 is TGTGCCAGCAGTTACACCAGCGGGGGGAATGAGCAGTTCTTC. It translates to CASSYTSGGNEQFF.

At least ten counts were recorded for this clonotype. The chain links TRBV20-1 to TRBJ2-5, with TRBD1 matching over 8 bases. The V segment lost 6 bases and the J segment 5 bases; nucleotides outside the gene matches: 5. Germline-derived CDR1 and CDR2 are DFQATT and SNEGSKA (reference sequence). The CDR3 contains 12 residues. This CDR3 is CSARGQGETQYF. Written as DNA, the CDR3 is TGCAGTGCCCGAGGACAGGGCGAGACCCAGTACTTC.

This clonotype was detected ten times or more. V usage is TRBV12-5 and J usage is TRBJ2-1; tentatively, D is TRBD2 (7 bases). The germline gives CDR1 LGHNT, CDR2 FRNRAP. This CDR3 has 13 residues. V gave up 6 bases and J gave up 11 bases, with 17 bases separating them. CDR3: CASGQGTTEKQFF. The CDR3 nucleotides read TGTGCTAGTGGGCAGGGGACTACCGAAAAGCAGTTCTTC.